This T cell receptor beta chain appears in the sequencing data of a study of OX40 agonist ivuxolimab in advanced cancers. Background for the entire study: The costimulatory receptor OX40 (CD134) was targeted by ivuxolimab, a fully human IgG2 agonistic monoclonal antibody. Intravenous ivuxolimab was administered to patients every 2 weeks at six dose levels: 0.01, 0.1, 0.3, 1.5, 3 and 10 mg/kg. Partial responses occurred in three dose-escalation patients, of whom one had hepatocellular carcinoma and two had cutaneous melanoma. The dose-escalation cohort was about 83% male with a mean age of about 54 years, ranging from roughly 23 to 85. The paper covers the monotherapy dose-escalation part of the phase I ivuxolimab trial, which included N ≈ 57 patients. Patients were allowed to have had prior anti-PD-1, anti-PD-L1 or anti-CTLA-4 therapy, and around 43% of the dose-escalation patients had been treated with checkpoint inhibitors. Of the 50 or so patients in dose escalation, about 20 had hepatocellular carcinoma, about 15 had melanoma, 9 had renal cell carcinoma and 9 had head and neck cancer. Peripheral TCRbeta sequencing aimed to test whether ivuxolimab altered TCR sequence diversity and caused clonal T-cell expansion. On the study overall, not on this receptor specifically: In the 0.1-3.0 mg/kg groups, partial responders had among the lowest normalized peripheral clonal expansion, particularly in CD8+ T cells. Antigen specificity was not determined for the clonally expanded peripheral T cells. Low levels of normalized T-cell clonal expansion were also seen in some patients who did not respond. At doses of 0.1 to 3.0 mg/kg, clonal expansion of both CD4+ and CD8+ blood T cells was observed from baseline to week 6. On average, CD8+ T cells showed more expanded clones than CD4+ T cells after ivuxolimab.

Turning to this clone: Its target antigen remains unknown. Base qualities were left out, and no much larger clone turns up one base away.

Patients with a history of autoimmune disease or receiving systemic immunosuppression were excluded from the trial. In every dose cohort, peripheral blood was drawn for TCR sequencing at baseline, cycle 4 day 1, and cycle 7 day 1. The samples were drawn from a first-in-human, open-label, multicenter phase I dose-escalation trial of ivuxolimab. Adults with locally advanced or metastatic melanoma, renal cell, hepatocellular, or head and neck squamous cell carcinoma were enrolled in the trial. Before TCR sequencing, CD4+ and CD8+ T cells were separately sorted from peripheral blood. For sequencing of the TCRbeta CDR3 region, genomic DNA was extracted from the sorted cells. TCRbeta CDR3 regions were sequenced using the immunoSEQ Assay. Not all clones reach the TCRdb copy of this immuneACCESS table, which keeps in-frame sequences only. Checked studies attribute under half of the gap to unresolved V genes and leave the rest unexplained. Counted in this sample were tens of thousands of clones; roughly 80% of them appeared once. The top ten hold about 5% of the sample.

The CDR3 starts with the cysteine, ends with the phenylalanine, and has 14 residues. The sequence is cut down to CDR3 DNA, 42 bases in frame from base 1. CDR1 and CDR2 (SEHNR, FQNEAQ) derive from the germline V gene (reference sequence). V and J are trimmed by 5 bases and 3 bases, and the gene matches miss 7 bases of the junction. Specimen: CD4+ or CD8+ T cells sorted from blood, collected in a trial of the OX40 agonist ivuxolimab. The chain uses TRBV7-9 and TRBJ2-7; 7 central nucleotides agree with TRBD2. The sequence derives from an adult with an advanced solid tumor such as melanoma, head and neck, liver or kidney cancer. Here is the DNA: TGTGCCAGCAGCGTGCGGGAGCCCTTCTACGAGCAGTACTTC. Its translation reads: CASSVREPFYEQYF.